These 10 T cell receptor beta chains were all obtained from the same sample, sequenced in a study of cytomegalovirus exposure and HLA in healthy donors. 60 Vbeta and 13 Jbeta primers were used in PCR. Measured with immunoSEQ multiplex PCR; TCRdb has only the in-frame clones, and not every one. The profile covers around 190,000 clones, with around 73% appearing a single time and around 2.4% taken by the ten largest. Material: PBMCs. The receptor set was obtained from a man aged 55 to 69 in good health and CMV-seronegative.

The chain links TRBV28 to TRBJ2-2, with TRBD2 matching over 8 bases. Per the germline V gene, CDR1 is MDHEN and CDR2 is SYDVKM. J lost 6 bases, V lost 6 bases, and 3 bases had no gene match. This CDR3 has 13 amino acids. CDR3 sequence reads: CASRTSGAGELFF. In DNA form, the CDR3 reads TGTGCCAGCAGAACTAGCGGAGCCGGGGAGCTGTTTTTT.

V usage is TRBV7-2 and J usage is TRBJ2-1; 10 bases match TRBD1. The germline CDR1 and CDR2 sequences are SGHTA and FQGNSA. Germline trimming cut 1 base from V and 8 bases from J; bases unmatched to any gene: 5. CDR3 length equals 15 residues. CDR3 sequence reads: CASSLEGQGTHEQFF. The DNA of the CDR3 is TGTGCCAGCAGCTTAGAGGGACAGGGGACCCATGAGCAGTTCTTC.

The chain couples TRBV7-9 to TRBJ2-7; D unclear. Germline assignment: CDR1 SEHNR and CDR2 FQNEAQ (reference sequence). This CDR3 has 11 amino acids. Trimming stripped 6 bases from V and 4 bases from J, with 7 bases between. In DNA, the CDR3 is TGTGCCAGCAGTCCTCGGTACGAGCAGTACTTC. It codes for CASSPRYEQYF.

This chain connects TRBV2 to TRBJ2-5, with D perhaps matching TRBD1 (6 bases). The V gene's germline CDR1 is SNHLY and CDR2 FYNNEI. The CDR3 is made up of 15 amino acids. The V gene lost 2 bases and the J gene lost 7 bases, with 17 bases spanning the gap. The DNA of the CDR3 is TGTGCCAGCAGTGAATCTGCAGGGGCGGTAGGGACCCAGTACTTC. Translated: CASSESAGAVGTQYF.

The chain employs TRBV5-1 and TRBJ2-1; 8 bases fit TRBD2. CDR1 is SGHRS and CDR2 is YFSETQ in the germline V gene. Trimming removed 0 bases from V and 2 bases from J; junction bases left unmatched: 4. There are 16 residues in the CDR3. This CDR3 reads CASSLAPSGPYNEQFF. For the CDR3, the DNA is TGCGCCAGCAGCTTGGCGCCTAGCGGGCCCTACAATGAGCAGTTCTTC.

The chain employs TRBV5-4 and TRBJ2-5; D is perhaps TRBD2 (6 bases). The CDR3 has 15 amino acids. Trimming stripped 4 bases from V and 2 bases from J, with 15 bases between. From germline, CDR1 is SGHNT and CDR2 YYREEE (reference sequence). CDR3 sequence reads: CASSPAGTQQETQYF. The CDR3 DNA is TGTGCCAGCAGCCCGGCAGGGACTCAACAAGAGACCCAGTACTTC.

This chain connects TRBV5-1 to TRBJ2-7; 7 bases map to TRBD1. The CDR3 consists of 16 residues. V dropped 4 bases and J dropped 6; count of bases not matched to a gene: 16. CDR1 is SGHRS and CDR2 is YFSETQ in the germline V gene. The CDR3 nucleotides read TGCGCCAGCAGCCCCGAGGGCACAGGGGACCAAGGCGAGCAGTACTTC. Its translation: CASSPEGTGDQGEQYF.

The rearrangement links TRBV7-9 to TRBJ1-2; D unclear. The CDR3 loop spans 14 amino acids. Trimming cost V 5 bases and J 4 bases, with 14 bases left between them. CDR1 is SEHNR and CDR2 is FQNEAQ in the germline V gene (reference sequence). CDR3 residues: CASSPGTNLYGYTF. DNA of the CDR3: TGTGCCAGCAGCCCCGGAACTAACCTCTATGGCTACACCTTC.

This sequence joins TRBV12-5 and TRBJ2-2; 9 bases fit TRBD1. The CDR3 sequence is 15 residues long. Unmatched junction bases numbered 8, after V lost 5 bases and J lost 7 bases. In germline, CDR1 is LGHNT, CDR2 FRNRAP. CDR3 loop: CASGPGTGRSGELFF. In DNA form, the CDR3 reads TGTGCTAGTGGTCCAGGGACAGGGAGGAGCGGGGAGCTGTTTTTT.

The chain links TRBV2 to TRBJ1-6, with 8 bases identical to TRBD1. The germline gives CDR1 SNHLY, CDR2 FYNNEI. This CDR3 spans 15 amino acids. The V and J ends lost 7 bases and 1 base, in that order; junction bases with no gene match: 3. The CDR3, as DNA: TGTGCCAGCAATGACAGGGGTTCCTATAATTCACCCCTCCACTTT. It translates to CASNDRGSYNSPLHF.